These 24 T cell receptor beta chains originate from one sample sequenced in a study of monozygotic twins with cystic fibrosis. Produced via immunoSEQ multiplex PCR; TCRdb's table is partial and in-frame only. This sample has some 19,000 clones, with 95% to 97% found just once. The sample comprised blood. The receptors were gathered from a woman in her thirties with cystic fibrosis.

The sample holds a few counts of this clone. This chain links TRBV30 with TRBJ2-3; possibly TRBD1 or TRBD2 for D (5 bases each). Trimming stripped 2 bases from V and 6 bases from J, with 21 bases between. Germline loops: CDR1 GTSNPN, CDR2 SVGIG (reference sequence). The CDR3 runs 16 residues. CDR3 sequence (DNA): TGTGCCTGGAGTTCCAAGACAGTGGGAGAAAAGGATACGCAGTATTTT. Its protein product is CAWSSKTVGEKDTQYF.

The sample holds one count of this clone. CDR3 protein: CASSPGTGGAGNQETQYF. The CDR3 bases are TGTGCCAGCTCACCTGGGACAGGGGGCGCAGGTAACCAAGAGACCCAGTACTTC. The genes are TRBV18 and TRBJ2-5, with TRBD1 matching 12 bases. This CDR3 region has 18 residues. CDR1 and CDR2 (germline): KGHSH, LQKENI. Unmatched junction bases numbered 8, after V lost 3 bases and J lost 0 bases. Full variable domain (remainder filled in from reference TRBV18 and TRBJ2-5): NAGVMQNPRHLVRRRGQEARLRCSPMKGHSHVYWYRQLPEEGLKFMVYLQKENIIDESGMPKERFSAEFPKEGPSILRIQQVVRGDSAAYFCASSPGTGGAGNQETQYFGPGTRLLVL.

This chain uses TRBV5-1 with TRBJ1-1, with D hard to call. The germline V gene encodes CDR1 SGHRS and CDR2 YFSETQ. The CDR3 covers 12 residues. V dropped 6 bases and J dropped 7 bases, with 13 bases sitting between them. CDR3 sequence (DNA): TGCGCCAGCAAGGCAGGACCCGATGAAGCTTTCTTT. Residues: CASKAGPDEAFF.

This chain uses TRBV9 with TRBJ1-4; D unresolved. V lost 0 bases and J 10 bases, leaving 22 bases between the germline ends. The CDR3 is made up of 17 amino acids. Germline V gives CDR1 SGDLS, CDR2 YYNGEE. CDR3 amino acids: CASSVGDGLGQSGKLFF. The DNA of the CDR3 is TGTGCCAGCAGCGTAGGAGATGGGTTGGGCCAGTCTGGAAAACTGTTTTTT.

This rearrangement joins TRBV6-6 to TRBJ1-2, with TRBD1 identical over 11 bases. V gave up 3 bases and J gave up 4 bases; unmatched junction bases: 1. CDR3 length equals 14 residues. CDR1 and CDR2 (germline): MNHNY, SVGAGI (reference sequence). The CDR3 reads CASSYGQGAYGYTF. In DNA, the CDR3 is TGTGCCAGCAGTTATGGACAGGGGGCCTATGGCTACACCTTC.

This chain uses TRBV30 with TRBJ1-4; no clear D. Germline V lookup: CDR1 GTSNPN, CDR2 SVGIG (reference sequence). CDR3 length equals 10 residues. Trimming shortened V by 2 bases and J by 5 bases, and 0 bases separated the two germline ends. CDR3 sequence reads: CAWSNEKLFF. Written as DNA, the CDR3 is TGTGCCTGGAGTAATGAAAAACTGTTTTTT. The full variable domain, in which reference TRBV30 and TRBJ1-4 provide the parts outside the CDR3, is SQTIHQWPATLVQPVGSPLSLECTVEGTSNPNLYWYRQAAGRGLQLLFYSVGIGQISSEVPQNLSASRPQDRQFILSSKKLLLSDSGFYLCAWSNEKLFFGSGTQLSVL.

A few counts support this clone. The rearrangement uses TRBV6-4 and TRBJ2-7, with TRBD1 identical over 7 bases. Germline values: CDR1 MRHNA, CDR2 SNTAGT. The V and J ends lost 4 bases and 3 bases, in that order; junction bases with no gene match: 6. The CDR3 consists of 14 residues. Written as DNA, the CDR3 is TGTGCCAGCAGTGTCCAAAGGGACAGCTACGAGCAGTACTTC. It codes for CASSVQRDSYEQYF.

The chain joins TRBV7-9 to TRBJ2-7, with D perhaps assigned TRBD1 or TRBD2 (5 bases each). This CDR3 has 15 amino acids. The germline CDR1 and CDR2 sequences are SEHNR and FQNEAQ (reference sequence). V lost 1 base and J lost 6, with 16 bases in between. The CDR3 region is CASSLGYGGALEQYF. The CDR3, as DNA: TGTGCCAGCAGCTTAGGGTATGGGGGTGCCCTCGAGCAGTACTTC.

J is TRBJ1-1 and V is TRBV4-1, with D uncertain. V was pared by 4 bases and J by 0 bases, with 6 bases between. The V gene's germline CDR1 is MGHRA and CDR2 YSYEKL. The CDR3 is 13 residues long. The CDR3 DNA sequence: TGCGCCAGCAGCCTTTCAATGAACACTGAAGCTTTCTTT. It yields the protein CASSLSMNTEAFF.

The J gene is TRBJ1-2, the V gene TRBV29-1; D is possibly TRBD1 (6 bases). The germline V gene encodes CDR1 SQVTM and CDR2 ANQGSEA. V was pared by 5 bases and J by 8 bases, with 12 bases between. The CDR3 has 11 amino acids. The DNA for the CDR3 is TGCAGCGTTTCGGGGGGCGCCGGCTACACCTTC. It codes for CSVSGGAGYTF. Together with reference TRBV29-1 and TRBJ1-2, the CDR3 gives the full variable domain: SAVISQKPSRDICQRGTSLTIQCQVDSQVTMMFWYRQQPGQSLTLIATANQGSEATYESGFVIDKFPISRPNLTFSTLTVSNMSPEDSSIYLCSVSGGAGYTFGSGTRLTVV.

The chain carries TRBV7-9 and TRBJ2-7; D is possibly TRBD1 (5 bases). There are 18 residues in the CDR3. The V end lost 4 bases, the J end lost 0 bases, and 22 bases lay between the germline ends. From germline, CDR1 is SEHNR and CDR2 FQNEAQ (reference sequence). In nucleotides, the CDR3 is TGTGCCAGCAGCTCACCGTCCCGGGCAGGGAAGACCTCCTACGAGCAGTACTTC. Translation gives CASSSPSRAGKTSYEQYF.

The genes are TRBV7-8 and TRBJ1-2; D is ambiguous. This CDR3 comprises 15 residues. The germline V gene has CDR1 SGHVS and CDR2 FQNEAQ. The germline V and J ends were trimmed by 2 bases and 2 bases, with 12 bases remaining between them. Here the CDR3 DNA reads TGTGCCAGCAGCTTATTAGAGGGATTCAACTATGGCTACACCTTC. Translation gives CASSLLEGFNYGYTF.

J is TRBJ1-3 and V is TRBV30; no clear D gene. The V and J ends lost 2 bases and 4 bases respectively, with 15 bases between them. There are 15 residues in the CDR3. Germline-derived CDR1 and CDR2 are GTSNPN and SVGIG (reference sequence). CDR3 nucleotide sequence: TGTGCCTGGAGTCTCCTTCCGACGACAGGAAACACCATATATTTT. Translated: CAWSLLPTTGNTIYF.

The chain recombines TRBV6-5 with TRBJ2-2; maybe TRBD1 (5 bases). The CDR3 runs 13 residues. The V gene's germline CDR1 is MNHEY and CDR2 SVGAGI. Trimming pared 4 bases from V and 3 bases from J, leaving 6 bases between. The CDR3 protein is CASSLTDTGELFF. Here the CDR3 DNA reads TGTGCCAGCAGTTTGACAGACACCGGGGAGCTGTTTTTT.

This chain uses TRBV5-6 with TRBJ1-1, with unresolved D. Looked up from germline, CDR1 is SGHDT and CDR2 is YYEEEE. CDR3 length: 12 amino acids. V lost 1 base to trimming and J lost 8 bases, with 9 bases between them. The CDR3 loop is CASSLKFLEAFF. The CDR3 DNA sequence: TGTGCCAGCAGCTTGAAGTTCCTCGAAGCTTTCTTT.

For the CDR3, the DNA is TGTGCCAGCAGCCCACTCTGGAACTATGGCTACACCTTC. As protein: CASSPLWNYGYTF. This chain joins TRBV14 and TRBJ1-2, with unresolved D. The CDR3 has 13 amino acids. Germline CDR1 and CDR2: SGHDN and FVKESK. V was cut by 4 bases and J by 2 bases, with 8 bases left in between.

The V gene is TRBV6-5, the J gene TRBJ2-7; tentatively, D is TRBD2 (5 bases). The CDR3 length is 15 residues. The germline V gene encodes CDR1 MNHEY and CDR2 SVGAGI. The ends were cut back, 7 bases at V and 7 bases at J, with 23 bases in the middle. DNA of the CDR3: TGTGCCAGCACGGCTGGGTTCTTCTTTTCGGGGGAGCAGTACTTC. This gives the protein CASTAGFFFSGEQYF.

V usage is TRBV10-3 and J usage is TRBJ2-5; the match to TRBD1 covers 10 bases. V lost 6 bases and J lost 4; bases outside the gene matches: 8. The CDR3 has 15 residues. The germline CDR1 and CDR2 sequences are ENHRY and SYGVKD. The CDR3 here is CAIRAGTGDIETQYF. DNA for the CDR3: TGTGCCATCAGAGCCGGGACAGGGGACATAGAGACCCAGTACTTC.

V gene TRBV29-1 combines with J gene TRBJ2-7; no clear D gene. The length of the CDR3 is 13 residues. Germline CDR1 is SQVTM and CDR2 is ANQGSEA. Trimming took 5 bases from V and 0 from J, leaving 11 bases between them. This CDR3 reads CSVSAGDSYEQYF. The DNA of the CDR3 is TGCAGCGTTTCTGCTGGGGACTCCTACGAGCAGTACTTC.

This chain joins TRBV15 and TRBJ2-7; tentative D call: TRBD1 (6 bases). CDR3 size: 16 residues. CDR1 LNHNV and CDR2 YYDKDF come from the germline V gene (reference sequence). V was pared by 1 base and J by 4 bases, with 17 bases between. CDR3 sequence (DNA): TGTGCCACCAGCAGAGCAAACGACAGGTCAGGATACGAGCAGTACTTC. Amino acid sequence: CATSRANDRSGYEQYF. Using reference TRBV15 and TRBJ2-7 for the parts outside the CDR3, the full variable domain is DAMVIQNPRYQVTQFGKPVTLSCSQTLNHNVMYWYQQKSSQAPKLLFHYYDKDFNNEADTPDNFQSRRPNTSFCFLDIRSPGLGDTAMYLCATSRANDRSGYEQYFGPGTRLTVT.

This chain links TRBV11-2 with TRBJ2-1; possibly TRBD2 for D (5 bases). Trimming left V 5 bases short and J 0 bases short, with 11 bases between. The germline gives CDR1 SGHAT, CDR2 FQNNGV. The CDR3 covers 15 residues. CDR3 nucleotide sequence: TGTGCCAGCAGCCTGGAAGGGAGCTCCTACAATGAGCAGTTCTTC. Its protein is CASSLEGSSYNEQFF.

The rearrangement links TRBV12-5 to TRBJ2-1, with TRBD2 as a possible D gene (5 bases). The CDR3 has 14 residues. CDR1 is LGHNT and CDR2 is FRNRAP in the germline V gene. Trimming cost V 7 bases and J 0 bases, with 10 bases left between them. The CDR3 is CASAPSSSYNEQFF. Here the CDR3 DNA reads TGTGCTAGTGCCCCTAGCTCCTCCTACAATGAGCAGTTCTTC.

The chain employs TRBV9 and TRBJ2-5, with 9 nucleotides matching TRBD2. Germline CDR1 is SGDLS and CDR2 is YYNGEE. The V gene end was trimmed by 0 bases and the J gene end by 0 bases; junction bases not matched to a gene: 3. This CDR3 region has 16 residues. The CDR3 DNA reads TGTGCCAGCAGCGTAGGCAGCGGGGGGTACCAAGAGACCCAGTACTTC. Encoded protein: CASSVGSGGYQETQYF.

The rearrangement links TRBV5-4 to TRBJ2-6; 8 bases fit TRBD1. With 4 bases clipped from V and 1 base from J, the junction kept 1 base outside the gene matches. The V gene's germline CDR1 is SGHNT and CDR2 YYREEE (reference sequence). The length of the CDR3 is 15 residues. CDR3 amino acids: CASSDRGSGANVLTF. The CDR3 region has the DNA TGTGCCAGCAGCGACAGGGGATCTGGGGCCAACGTCCTGACTTTC.